Listed here are 31 T cell receptor beta chains from one sample, sequenced in a study of CD4 and CD8 cells across lung adenocarcinoma regions (dated by TCRdb to between 2018 and 2020). To prepare the library, PCR was applied. Instrument on record: HiSeq X Ten. Through fastp at Q25 and MiXCR, TCRdb rebuilt clones from the public reads, retaining in-frame beta chains. Here each entry gathers all rows of one CDR3 protein and keeps the most common genes and DNA. The sample profile shows thousands of distinct CDR3 sequences; under 55% of them were found once. About 20% of the sample is in the top ten clones. Material for sequencing was CD8+ T cells from the center of a lung tumor. Sample cell subset or site, as interpreted from the label and publication: tumor center region. The receptors derive from a female donor with lung adenocarcinoma. The CD4 and CD8 labels of this study may be unreliable.

This clonotype was detected many times. In DNA form, the CDR3 reads TGTGCCAGCAGCACAACGACAGGAGACCTATACAATGAGCAGTTCTTC. Protein sequence: CASSTTTGDLYNEQFF. This rearrangement joins TRBV12-3 or TRBV12-4 to TRBJ2-1; possible D gene TRBD1, 6 bases. The CDR3 spans 16 residues. V was trimmed by 6 bases and J by 4 bases, leaving 19 bases between them.

J is TRBJ2-3 and V is TRBV24-1, with 9 bases fitting TRBD2. The germline gives CDR1 KGHDR, CDR2 SFDVKD. The CDR3 is made up of 16 amino acids. With V trimmed by 0 bases and J by 2 bases, 2 bases remained unmatched. The CDR3 DNA is TGTGCCACCAGTGATTTGGAGCGGGGGGACACAGATACGCAGTATTTT. Its protein product is CATSDLERGDTDTQYF.

Concerning this clonotype itself: One base away lies a much larger clone, so this may be a sequencing read error. The chain couples TRBV27 to TRBJ2-1; the D call may be TRBD1 or TRBD2 (5 bases each). CDR1 and CDR2 from the germline V gene are MNHEY and SMNVEV (reference sequence). Trimming took off 2 bases at V and 10 bases at J, with 18 bases between the two ends. This CDR3 is built from 15 residues. The CDR3 reads CASSLMAGSSYEQFF. The CDR3 DNA is TGTGCCAGCAGTTTAATGGCAGGGAGCTCCTACGAGCAGTTCTTC.

Notes on this clonotype: One end of the junction does not line up with germline, which may come from a read error. The V gene is TRBV6-1, the J gene TRBJ2-5; D ambiguous. From germline, CDR1 is MNHNS and CDR2 SASEGT. The length of the CDR3 is 16 residues. CDR3 in DNA: TGTGCCAGCGGTGGCTCTCGCGGCCCTGGCAAAGATACCCAGTACTTC. It is translated as CASGGSRGPGKDTQYF.

This clonotype is judged medium-sized. The gene calls are TRBV12-3 or TRBV12-4 and TRBJ2-1, with D perhaps given as TRBD1 or TRBD2 (5 bases each). The CDR3 is made up of 14 amino acids. Trimming stripped 6 bases from V and 10 bases from J, with 19 bases between. The CDR3 here is CASRPRDGVNEQFF. CDR3 sequence (DNA): TGTGCCAGCAGACCCCGGGACGGAGTAAACGAGCAGTTCTTC.

This clonotype showed up just a few times. The chain employs TRBV19 and TRBJ2-4, with D perhaps TRBD2 (5 bases). The V gene's germline CDR1 is LNHDA and CDR2 SQIVND (reference sequence). The CDR3 has 16 residues. With 5 bases removed from V and 0 bases from J, the gap between germline ends came to 14 bases. CDR3 sequence: CASSSRGSIAKNIQYF. The CDR3 DNA sequence: TGTGCCAGTAGTTCTCGGGGATCCATAGCCAAAAACATTCAGTACTTC.

This clonotype appeared a few times. V usage is TRBV7-2 and J usage is TRBJ2-7, with no clear D. V lost 2 bases, J lost 6 bases, and 17 bases lay in between. The CDR3 length is 15 residues. Germline CDR1 reads SGHTA; CDR2 reads FQGNSA. CDR3 residues: CASSLNSMNIFEQYF. As DNA, the CDR3 is TGTGCCAGCAGCTTAAACTCGATGAACATTTTCGAGCAGTACTTC.

By sample fraction, this clonotype is large. The rearrangement links TRBV11-3 to TRBJ2-1, with TRBD2 identical over 10 bases. V shed 2 bases and J 9 bases; nucleotides not matched to a gene: 4. CDR3 length: 14 residues. Germline V gene sequence: CDR1 SGHNT, CDR2 YENEEA. CDR3: CASSLKLAGPEQFF. In DNA form, the CDR3 reads TGTGCCAGCAGCTTAAAACTAGCGGGACCTGAGCAGTTCTTC.

The chain recombines TRBV6-4 with TRBJ2-3, with 10 nucleotides matching TRBD2. The J call may be wrong; the DNA end is better matched by TRBJ2-7. CDR3 length: 15 amino acids. Germline loops: CDR1 MRHNA, CDR2 SNTAGT. In DNA, the CDR3 is TGTGCCAGCAGCCAAACTAGCGGGGCCAAAAACACGCAGTACTTC. The encoded protein is CASSQTSGAKNTQYF.

The chain has TRBV11-3 and TRBJ2-3, with D tentatively TRBD2 (6 bases). The J call may be incorrect, as the DNA end agrees better with TRBJ2-4. Germline CDR1 and CDR2: SGHNT and YENEEA. This CDR3 region has 16 residues. The CDR3 protein is CASSLEEGRTKNIQYF. The CDR3 region has the DNA TGTGCCAGCAGCTTAGAGGAGGGAAGGACCAAAAACATTCAGTACTTC.

The chain uses TRBV29-1 and TRBJ1-2, with 7 bases that match TRBD1. The CDR3 contains 13 residues. Trimming removed 5 bases from V and 3 bases from J; junction bases left unmatched: 6. CDR1 and CDR2 from the germline V gene are SQVTM and ANQGSEA. Here the CDR3 DNA reads TGCAGCGTTTTAGGGGGCGACCACTATGGCTACACCTTC. Its protein is CSVLGGDHYGYTF. The full variable domain, with the rest looked up from reference TRBV29-1 and TRBJ1-2, is SAVISQKPSRDICQRGTSLTIQCQVDSQVTMMFWYRQQPGQSLTLIATANQGSEATYESGFVIDKFPISRPNLTFSTLTVSNMSPEDSSIYLCSVLGGDHYGYTFGSGTRLTVV.

The V gene is TRBV12-3 or TRBV12-4, the J gene TRBJ2-4, with 15 bases lining up with TRBD2. TRBJ2-1 explains the end of the DNA better; the J call may be wrong. The CDR3 sequence is 14 residues long. The CDR3 DNA is TGTGCCACCAGGACTAGCGGGAGGGGAATTGAGCAGTTCTTC. Its protein is CATRTSGRGIEQFF.

This clonotype has ten or more counts. Given a much more abundant clone one base away, this may be a read error. V and J are TRBV6-1 and TRBJ2-1, with TRBD2 as a possible D gene (5 bases). The CDR3 covers 14 residues. Germline loops: CDR1 MNHNS, CDR2 SASEGT. Trimming left V 8 bases short and J 10 bases short, with 21 bases between. CDR3 in DNA: TGTGCCAGCCGGACTCCCCGGGTTTCCTACGAGCAGTTCTTC. It codes for CASRTPRVSYEQFF.

This chain links TRBV27 with TRBJ2-5; 8 bases match TRBD2. The J call may not be correct, given that the DNA end is closer to TRBJ2-7. CDR1 is MNHEY, CDR2 SMNVEV, per germline (reference sequence). There are 13 residues in the CDR3. CDR3 nucleotides: TGTGCCAGCAGTCTAGGGACTAGCTACGAGCAGTACTTC. This gives the protein CASSLGTSYEQYF.

V is TRBV28 and J is TRBJ2-1; 11 bases match TRBD2. This CDR3 is built from 14 residues. The germline V gene encodes CDR1 MDHEN and CDR2 SYDVKM. With 5 bases clipped from V and 6 bases from J, the junction kept 3 bases outside the gene matches. The CDR3, as DNA: TGTGCCAGCAGTATTAGCGGGAGGGCCAATGAGCAGTTCTTC. Residues: CASSISGRANEQFF.

There are many counts of this clonotype. The V call is TRBV12-3 or TRBV12-4, the J call TRBJ2-2, with 8 nucleotides matching TRBD2. This CDR3 is 15 amino acids long. V lost 6 bases and J lost 1; bases outside the gene matches: 4. The CDR3 is CASRHGGGNTGELFF. The CDR3 DNA sequence: TGTGCCAGCAGGCACGGGGGGGGGAACACCGGGGAGCTGTTTTTT.

By sample fraction, this clonotype is medium-sized. J is TRBJ2-2 and V is TRBV6-5; no reliable D call. The CDR3 extends over 16 amino acids. V was trimmed by 0 bases and J by 6 bases, leaving 14 bases between them. Per the germline V gene, CDR1 is MNHEY and CDR2 is SVGAGI. In DNA form, the CDR3 reads TGTGCCAGCAGTTACTCACCTGGCATAAATCCCGGGGAGCTGTTTTTT. As protein: CASSYSPGINPGELFF.

This clonotype is categorized as large (0.1 to 1%). The V gene is TRBV11-1, the J gene TRBJ2-1, with TRBD2 matching over 11 bases. The CDR3 runs 14 residues. Germline V lookup: CDR1 SGHAT, CDR2 FQDESV (reference sequence). V dropped 6 bases and J dropped 9; count of bases not matched to a gene: 7. The CDR3 loop is CASRLPLAGAEQFF. The CDR3 DNA follows: TGTGCCAGCAGACTTCCACTAGCGGGGGCTGAGCAGTTCTTC.

In its sample, this clonotype was seen a few times. This chain uses TRBV4-1 with TRBJ1-6; D unclear. The V end lost 1 base, the J end lost 6 bases, and 10 bases lay between the germline ends. Germline values: CDR1 MGHRA, CDR2 YSYEKL. The CDR3 length is 15 residues. CDR3: CASSQGRGFNSPLHF. The CDR3 DNA follows: TGCGCCAGCAGCCAAGGTCGGGGTTTTAATTCACCCCTCCACTTT.

Worth noting for this clonotype: The junction and the germline gene differ at one end; a read error may be behind it. This chain links TRBV27 with TRBJ2-5, with D perhaps matching TRBD1 or TRBD2 (6 bases each). Gene TRBJ2-3 matches the end of the DNA better, so the J call may be wrong. The germline CDR1 and CDR2 sequences are MNHEY and SMNVEV (reference sequence). This CDR3 has 14 residues. The CDR3, as DNA: TGTGCGAGCAGAGGGGGGTTCGGCACAGAGACCCAGTATTTT. As protein: CASRGGFGTETQYF.

V and J are TRBV4-1 and TRBJ1-5; D is possibly TRBD1 (6 bases). CDR3 length: 17 amino acids. V was clipped by 2 bases and J by 4 bases, with 18 bases between them. In germline, CDR1 is MGHRA, CDR2 YSYEKL. CDR3 sequence: CASSQMAGESVNQPQHF. The CDR3 coding sequence is TGCGCCAGCAGCCAAATGGCAGGGGAGTCCGTAAATCAGCCCCAGCATTTT.

This clonotype was counted only a few times. This chain links TRBV7-2 with TRBJ2-1; D is possibly TRBD1 (5 bases). The CDR3 has 14 residues. The V and J ends lost 1 base and 10 bases respectively, with 14 bases between them. Germline loops: CDR1 SGHTA, CDR2 FQGNSA. The CDR3 reads CASSLDRNSYEQFF. The CDR3 nucleotides are TGTGCCAGCAGCTTAGACAGGAACTCCTACGAGCAGTTCTTC.

This clonotype has a handful of counts. The genes are TRBV6-1 and TRBJ2-3; maybe TRBD1 (5 bases). TRBJ2-7 matches the DNA end more closely, so the J call is doubtful. The CDR3 is made up of 15 amino acids. Germline CDR1 reads MNHNS; CDR2 reads SASEGT. As DNA, the CDR3 is TGTGCCAGCAAGCCGGCCGACAGAGTAACAGATACGCAGTACTTC. It translates to CASKPADRVTDTQYF.

As concerns this clonotype: At one of its ends the junction is not consistent with the germline gene, which may arise from a read error. The chain employs TRBV6-5 and TRBJ2-3, with TRBD1 matching 10 bases. CDR3 size: 16 residues. Per the germline V gene, CDR1 is MNHEY and CDR2 is SVGAGI. The CDR3, as DNA: TGTGCCAGCAGCTTAGGACAGGGGGGGGGGCCAGAGACGCAGTATTTT. Protein: CASSLGQGGGPETQYF.

This clonotype was counted at least ten times. The chain employs TRBV6-1 and TRBJ2-3; tentative D call: TRBD2 (6 bases). This CDR3 region has 15 residues. Trimming removed 2 bases from V and 0 bases from J, with 9 bases in between. CDR1 is MNHNS and CDR2 is SASEGT in the germline V gene. The CDR3 region is CASSELSGSTDTQYF. DNA for the CDR3: TGTGCCAGCAGTGAACTTAGCGGTAGCACAGATACGCAGTATTTT.

By its share, this clonotype is medium-sized. This chain joins TRBV6-5 and TRBJ2-4, with a weak D call TRBD2 (6 bases). Trimming took off 7 bases at V and 0 bases at J, with 10 bases between the two ends. The CDR3 spans 14 residues. CDR1 and CDR2 from the germline V gene are MNHEY and SVGAGI. The CDR3 sequence: CASNQGLAKNIQYF. DNA for the CDR3: TGTGCCAGCAACCAGGGACTAGCCAAAAACATTCAGTACTTC.

This clonotype is medium-sized (0.01 to 0.1%) within its sample. This chain links TRBV6-5 with TRBJ2-7, with a possible D match to TRBD2 (5 bases). CDR1 and CDR2 from the germline V gene are MNHEY and SVGAGI. Trimming took off 4 bases at V and 2 bases at J, with 12 bases between the two ends. The CDR3 sequence is 14 residues long. The CDR3 sequence: CASSLGVDPYEQYF. CDR3 coding DNA: TGTGCCAGCAGTTTGGGAGTGGACCCCTACGAGCAGTACTTC.

The chain has TRBV6-1 and TRBJ1-2; TRBD1 is a possible D gene (5 bases). Trimming cost V 4 bases and J 5 bases, with 14 bases left between them. Germline-derived CDR1 and CDR2 are MNHNS and SASEGT. This CDR3 region has 14 residues. CDR3 amino acids: CASSALLDSYGYTF. The CDR3 coding sequence is TGTGCCAGCAGTGCCCTCCTTGACAGTTATGGCTACACCTTC.

The rearrangement joins TRBV6-4 to TRBJ2-2; TRBD1 aligns across 9 bases. The germline CDR1 and CDR2 sequences are MRHNA and SNTAGT. The CDR3 has 15 residues. J lost 3 bases, V lost 5 bases, and 4 bases had no gene match. In DNA form, the CDR3 reads TGTGCCAGCAGTTCGAGACAGGGGGACACCGGGGAGCTGTTTTTT. Translating gives CASSSRQGDTGELFF.

This chain links TRBV5-4 with TRBJ2-3, with 7 bases identical to TRBD1. The CDR3 totals 15 residues. CDR1 and CDR2 (germline): SGHNT, YYREEE (reference sequence). V dropped 1 base and J dropped 6; count of bases not matched to a gene: 8. The CDR3 sequence is CASSLPGKGADTQYF. CDR3 DNA sequence: TGTGCCAGCAGCTTGCCCGGGAAGGGGGCGGATACGCAGTATTTT.

By share, this clonotype ranks as medium-sized. The V call is TRBV7-6, the J call TRBJ2-5; D is ambiguous. The CDR3 extends over 16 amino acids. V was trimmed by 5 bases and J by 2 bases, leaving 18 bases between them. Germline V gene data show CDR1 as SGHVS and CDR2 as FNYEAQ. Written as DNA, the CDR3 is TGTGCCAGCAGCCGCGGTCTTAACGGTTGGCAAGAGACCCAGTACTTC. Its protein is CASSRGLNGWQETQYF.